Following are 29 T cell receptor beta chains from one sample sequenced in a study of blood T cell repertoires in COVID-19. Assay: immunoSEQ multiplex PCR; the TCRdb copy retains only in-frame clones and omits some. Of approximately 180,000 clones detected, over 75% appear once; the ten largest clones hold approximately 26%. Sequences were obtained from peripheral blood. All receptors come from a woman in her sixties or seventies with acute or convalescent COVID-19.

The chain has TRBV10-1 and TRBJ1-1; D possibly corresponds to TRBD1 (6 bases). The germline gives CDR1 WNHNN, CDR2 SYGVQD (reference sequence). The V end was cut by 3 bases, the J end by 1 base, with 9 bases between. CDR3 length: 14 amino acids. CDR3 residues: CASSEGGSNTEAFF. In DNA form, the CDR3 reads TGCGCCAGCAGTGAAGGGGGATCGAACACTGAAGCTTTCTTT.

The rearrangement joins TRBV2 to TRBJ1-4; D is perhaps TRBD1 (5 bases). Trimming took off 8 bases at V and 2 bases at J, with 15 bases between the two ends. Germline V gene sequence: CDR1 SNHLY, CDR2 FYNNEI. The CDR3 sequence is 15 residues long. DNA for the CDR3: TGTGCCAGCGTCTCGCAGGGTATGACTAATGAAAAACTGTTTTTT. Its translation is CASVSQGMTNEKLFF.

This chain joins TRBV3-1 (or the pseudogene TRBV3-2) and TRBJ1-2; 9 bases line up with TRBD1. V dropped 3 bases and J dropped 4; count of bases not matched to a gene: 3. The CDR3 contains 14 residues. Germline V gene lookup returns CDR1 LGHDT and CDR2 YNNKEL (reference sequence). This chain's CDR3 is CASSQGQGRYGYTF. The CDR3 DNA sequence: TGTGCCAGCAGCCAGGGACAGGGCCGCTATGGCTACACCTTC.

This sequence joins TRBV5-6 and TRBJ1-2; weak D call: TRBD1 (5 bases). Germline V lookup: CDR1 SGHDT, CDR2 YYEEEE. The CDR3 runs to 16 residues. The V end was cut by 0 bases, the J end by 6 bases, with 18 bases between. CDR3 coding DNA: TGTGCCAGCAGCTTGGTATCAGGGAGGCTAGAGAATGGCTACACCTTC. Translated, it gives CASSLVSGRLENGYTF.

This clone was seen once. The chain is built from TRBV6-5 and TRBJ2-7, with 10 bases lining up with TRBD2. CDR1 and CDR2 from the germline V gene are MNHEY and SVGAGI. The CDR3 runs 15 residues. The V segment lost 2 bases and the J segment 4 bases; nucleotides outside the gene matches: 5. The DNA for the CDR3 is TGTGCCAGCAGTTACATGAGCGGGAGGGGTTACGAGCAGTACTTC. Translated: CASSYMSGRGYEQYF.

This clone has more than one count but fewer than ten. The rearrangement links TRBV7-2 to TRBJ2-7; 10 nucleotides match TRBD2. This CDR3 has 15 residues. The trim removed 3 bases at V and 5 bases at J, leaving 7 bases unmatched. Germline V gene data show CDR1 as SGHTA and CDR2 as FQGNSA. The CDR3 nucleotides are TGTGCCAGCAGCTTTAAAGCGGGAGGGTTTGACGAGCAGTACTTC. Residues: CASSFKAGGFDEQYF.

A few counts support this clone. V gene TRBV30 combines with J gene TRBJ2-5; 11 nucleotides agree with TRBD2. In germline, CDR1 is GTSNPN, CDR2 SVGIG (reference sequence). The trim removed 4 bases at V and 4 bases at J, leaving 5 bases unmatched. This CDR3 contains 14 residues. In DNA, the CDR3 is TGTGCCTGGAAGCAGGGACTAGCGGTAGAGACCCAGTACTTC. Amino acids: CAWKQGLAVETQYF.

This rearrangement joins TRBV19 to TRBJ1-4, with TRBD1 identical over 9 bases. This CDR3 has 16 amino acids. V lost 5 bases, J lost 0 bases, and 4 bases stayed unmatched. The germline V gene encodes CDR1 LNHDA and CDR2 SQIVND (reference sequence). CDR3 in DNA: TGTGCCAGTAGTCCGACAGGGGGTGCAACTAATGAAAAACTGTTTTTT. Residues: CASSPTGGATNEKLFF.

The genes are TRBV7-2 and TRBJ2-3; the D gene is possibly TRBD2 (5 bases). Germline V gene lookup returns CDR1 SGHTA and CDR2 FQGNSA. V dropped 4 bases and J dropped 0 bases, with 8 bases sitting between them. This CDR3 spans 14 amino acids. This chain's CDR3 is CASSSGISTDTQYF. DNA of the CDR3: TGTGCCAGCAGCTCGGGGATTAGCACAGATACGCAGTATTTT.

The rearrangement joins TRBV25-1 to TRBJ1-1, with a tentative D call TRBD1 (5 bases). V lost 2 bases, J lost 5 bases, and 21 bases lay in between. The CDR3 is made up of 17 amino acids. The V gene's germline CDR1 is MGHDK and CDR2 SYGVNS. The CDR3 sequence: CASSERAKGVGDTEAFF. CDR3 DNA: TGTGCCAGCAGTGAAAGGGCGAAAGGGGTTGGAGATACTGAAGCTTTCTTT.

This sequence joins TRBV29-1 and TRBJ2-5, with a possible D match to TRBD2 (6 bases). The CDR3 loop spans 14 amino acids. The germline V gene encodes CDR1 SQVTM and CDR2 ANQGSEA. V lost 6 bases, J lost 5 bases, and 19 bases lay in between. CDR3 bases: TGCAGCGTGGGGGGATTTACTCGAGGGGAGACCCAGTACTTC. Amino acid sequence: CSVGGFTRGETQYF.

The chain couples TRBV11-1 to TRBJ1-2, with a tentative D call TRBD1 (5 bases). This CDR3 has 13 amino acids. V gave up 4 bases and J gave up 5 bases, with 11 bases separating them. Germline V lookup: CDR1 SGHAT, CDR2 FQDESV (reference sequence). Here the CDR3 DNA reads TGTGCCAGCAGCTCACAGGTCCGGTATGGCTACACCTTC. Encoded protein: CASSSQVRYGYTF.

This sequence joins TRBV7-9 and TRBJ2-7; tentative D call: TRBD2 (5 bases). CDR3 size: 15 residues. V was trimmed by 2 bases and J by 0 bases, leaving 11 bases between them. The germline gives CDR1 SEHNR, CDR2 FQNEAQ (reference sequence). CDR3 amino acids: CASSLRSVRSYEQYF. In DNA, the CDR3 is TGTGCCAGCAGCTTACGTAGCGTCCGCTCCTACGAGCAGTACTTC.

The chain uses TRBV5-5 and TRBJ2-1; 13 bases match TRBD2. CDR1 is SGHKS, CDR2 YYEKEE, per germline (reference sequence). CDR3 length: 17 residues. V shed 4 bases and J 5 bases; nucleotides not matched to a gene: 9. The CDR3 DNA is TGTGCCAGCAGCACAACTAGCGGGAGGGTTCGGAACAATGAGCAGTTCTTC. This codes for CASSTTSGRVRNNEQFF.

V is TRBV7-8 and J is TRBJ2-1; the match to TRBD1 covers 7 bases. This CDR3 is 16 amino acids long. V gave up 1 base and J gave up 4 bases; unmatched junction bases: 7. Germline V gene data show CDR1 as SGHVS and CDR2 as FQNEAQ. The CDR3 region is CASSLVTQGSYNEQFF. In DNA form, the CDR3 reads TGTGCCAGCAGCTTAGTCACACAGGGGAGTTACAATGAGCAGTTCTTC.

V is TRBV27 and J is TRBJ1-4; D unclear. This CDR3 has 15 residues. V was pared by 5 bases and J by 5 bases, with 15 bases between. CDR1 is MNHEY and CDR2 is SMNVEV in the germline V gene (reference sequence). The CDR3 sequence: CASSPIEVRNEKLFF. In nucleotides, the CDR3 is TGTGCCAGCAGTCCCATAGAGGTACGGAATGAAAAACTGTTTTTT.

In its sample, this clone was seen once. This sequence joins TRBV3-1 (or the pseudogene TRBV3-2) and TRBJ1-1; D unclear. Germline CDR1 is LGHDT and CDR2 is YNNKEL (reference sequence). The CDR3 has 13 amino acids. V shed 0 bases and J shed 11 bases, with 13 bases lying between them. The DNA of the CDR3 is TGTGCCAGCAGCCAAGATGATACTTTTTACGCTTTCTTT. Protein sequence: CASSQDDTFYAFF.

This clone was recorded a few times. CDR3 sequence: CASSQGGRGNQETQYF. In DNA, the CDR3 is TGTGCCAGCAGCCAAGGTGGGAGGGGGAATCAAGAGACCCAGTACTTC. V usage is TRBV3-1 (or the pseudogene TRBV3-2) and J usage is TRBJ2-5, with D possibly being TRBD2 (7 bases). Germline CDR1 and CDR2: LGHDT and YNNKEL (reference sequence). The CDR3 covers 16 residues. With 1 base removed from V and 2 bases from J, the gap between germline ends came to 14 bases.

The chain has TRBV12-5 and TRBJ2-5; 8 bases map to TRBD1. Looked up from germline, CDR1 is LGHNT and CDR2 is FRNRAP. Trimming took 5 bases from V and 4 from J; bases not matched to a gene: 12. The CDR3 length is 16 residues. The CDR3 spells CASGTSSGGAGETQYF. The CDR3 nucleotides read TGTGCTAGTGGTACCTCCTCAGGGGGCGCGGGAGAGACCCAGTACTTC.

This clone was detected a few times. The J gene is TRBJ1-1, the V gene TRBV5-6; D gene unclear. Trimming stripped 3 bases from V and 4 bases from J, with 7 bases between. The CDR3 contains 12 residues. Looked up from germline, CDR1 is SGHDT and CDR2 is YYEEEE. CDR3 coding DNA: TGTGCCAGCAGCTCTTCAGGCACTGAAGCTTTCTTT. It is translated as CASSSSGTEAFF. Based on the CDR3 plus reference TRBV5-6 and TRBJ1-1, the full variable domain is DAGVTQSPTHLIKTRGQQVTLRCSPKSGHDTVSWYQQALGQGPQFIFQYYEEEERQRGNFPDRFSGHQFPNYSSELNVNALLLGDSALYLCASSSSGTEAFFGQGTRLTVV.

Points on this clone: The junction differs from germline at one of its ends, possibly a read error. The gene calls are TRBV18 and TRBJ1-2, with TRBD1 identical over 8 bases. Germline V gene sequence: CDR1 KGHSH, CDR2 LQKENI. CDR3 size: 13 residues. The CDR3 is CASSLDREVYRSF. The CDR3, as DNA: TGTGCCAGCTCACTGGACAGGGAGGTTTATCGGTCCTTC. The variable domain in full, completed from reference TRBV18 and TRBJ1-2, reads NAGVMQNPRHLVRRRGQEARLRCSPMKGHSHVYWYRQLPEEGLKFMVYLQKENIIDESGMPKERFSAEFPKEGPSILRIQQVVRGDSAAYFCASSLDREVYRSFGSGTRLTVV.

Only one count was recorded for this clone. The genes are TRBV19 and TRBJ1-2; 7 bases agree with TRBD1. The V gene end was trimmed by 5 bases and the J gene end by 4 bases; junction bases not matched to a gene: 7. Germline V gene lookup returns CDR1 LNHDA and CDR2 SQIVND (reference sequence). CDR3 size: 14 residues. The CDR3, as DNA: TGTGCCAGTAGTGACAGGGCCTCAGGCTATGGCTACACCTTC. Translation gives CASSDRASGYGYTF.

The V and J genes are TRBV9 and TRBJ2-2; D unclear. The CDR3 spans 14 residues. CDR1 SGDLS and CDR2 YYNGEE come from the germline V gene. The germline V and J ends were trimmed by 5 bases and 3 bases, with 11 bases remaining between them. The CDR3 DNA reads as TGTGCCAGCAGACCCGAGATCGACACCGGGGAGCTGTTTTTT. Protein: CASRPEIDTGELFF.

The gene calls are TRBV3-1 (or the pseudogene TRBV3-2) and TRBJ2-7; D may be TRBD1 (5 bases). The CDR3 sequence is 15 residues long. CDR1 is LGHDT, CDR2 YNNKEL, per germline (reference sequence). V was clipped by 1 base and J by 2 bases, with 12 bases between them. The CDR3 coding sequence is TGTGCCAGCAGCCAAGGTCCAGGGCCGGCCTACGAGCAGTACTTC. Protein sequence: CASSQGPGPAYEQYF.

The sample holds a few counts of this clone. The chain couples TRBV5-1 to TRBJ2-7, with unresolved D. The CDR3 contains 14 residues. The germline V gene has CDR1 SGHRS and CDR2 YFSETQ. The V end lost 2 bases, the J end lost 3 bases, and 12 bases lay between the germline ends. CDR3 in amino acids: CASSFRVTSYEQYF. The CDR3 coding sequence is TGCGCCAGCAGCTTCCGGGTCACGAGCTACGAGCAGTACTTC.

The V gene is TRBV5-4, the J gene TRBJ2-1, with D maybe TRBD1 (6 bases). The CDR3 is made up of 14 amino acids. Germline V CDR1 and CDR2: SGHNT, YYREEE (reference sequence). V was trimmed by 6 bases and J by 4 bases, leaving 14 bases between them. The CDR3 sequence: CASKDPGTYNEQFF. The CDR3 nucleotides read TGTGCCAGCAAGGACCCCGGGACATACAATGAGCAGTTCTTC.

The rearrangement joins TRBV27 to TRBJ1-1; possible D gene TRBD1, 6 bases. V lost 5 bases and J lost 1, with 20 bases in between. CDR1 and CDR2 (germline): MNHEY, SMNVEV (reference sequence). The CDR3 spans 17 residues. This chain's CDR3 is CASSRSTPRGENTEAFF. CDR3 bases: TGTGCCAGCAGTCGCTCTACCCCCAGGGGTGAGAACACTGAAGCTTTCTTT.

The chain couples TRBV5-1 to TRBJ2-2; 11 bases agree with TRBD2. Germline loops: CDR1 SGHRS, CDR2 YFSETQ. This CDR3 has 17 amino acids. V shed 0 bases, J shed 2 bases, and the junction held 3 bases outside the gene matches. CDR3 bases: TGCGCCAGCAGCTTGGATCTAGCGGGAGGCAACACCGGGGAGCTGTTTTTT. This sequence encodes CASSLDLAGGNTGELFF.

The rearrangement joins TRBV5-4 to TRBJ2-1; tentatively, D is TRBD2 (5 bases). The CDR3 is 15 residues long. Germline values: CDR1 SGHNT, CDR2 YYREEE (reference sequence). With 0 bases removed from V and 2 bases from J, the gap between germline ends came to 9 bases. The CDR3 sequence: CASSLDWRAYNEQFF. CDR3 DNA sequence: TGTGCCAGCAGCTTGGATTGGCGGGCCTACAATGAGCAGTTCTTC.